This T cell receptor beta chain was sequenced for a study of cytomegalovirus exposure and HLA in healthy donors. Vbeta (60) and Jbeta (13) primers were used in the PCR. The data were produced by immunoSEQ multiplex PCR, yet TCRdb's version contains in-frame clones alone and is incomplete. The data hold about 89,000 clones, with less than 70% observed a single time. Study results and caveats: Most CMV-associated TCR beta chains appeared HLA-restricted in a later analysis. Roughly uniform depth of sequencing across donors was assumed in presence/absence analyses.

The CMV serostatus of this donor went unrecorded. Per germline, CDR1 MNHNS and CDR2 SASEGT. This CDR3 contains 11 residues. Trimming removed 7 bases from V and 9 bases from J, with 12 bases in between. Concerning this clone: Its target is not known.

This chain links TRBV6-1 with TRBJ2-5; D ambiguous. The sequenced material came from PBMCs. The clonotype was recovered from a human donor in good health. The CDR3 DNA is TGTGCCAGCACCGAACTTCGAGCCCAGTACTTC. As protein: CASTELRAQYF.